The rows below give T cell receptor beta chains drawn from one sample of a study of human T cells and chemical hapten exposure. Using its own MiXCR run on the RACE reads, TCRdb lists one record per CDR3 protein. The table lists 40,000 to 45,000 distinct CDR3 sequences, around 3.6% of them singletons, with around 6% in the top ten. Source material: whole blood. These receptors came from a human donor in good health. Some clones in this sample may be carry-over from other donors' samples. CDR3s include the opening cysteine and the closing phenylalanine or tryptophan. A D gene is named only where the DNA matches it firmly. The size of a clone is reported for some rows only, either as once, few or many, or as a class for expanded clones.

abundance	len	d_gene	v_gene	j_gene	CDR3aa	CDR3nt
many	12	NA	TRBV7-2	TRBJ2-3	CATPVGTDTQYF	TGTGCCACCCCAGTAGGCACAGATACGCAGTATTTT
NA	11	NA	TRBV2	TRBJ2-3	CASSEHDTQYF	TGTGCCAGCAGTGAACATGATACGCAGTATTTT
many	13	NA	TRBV5-1	TRBJ2-3	CASSPTGTDTQYF	TGCGCCAGCAGCCCCACCGGCACAGATACGCAGTATTTT
many	13	NA	TRBV6-5	TRBJ2-5	CATRAAYQETQYF	TGTGCCACCCGCGCTGCTTACCAAGAGACCCAGTACTTC
many	14	NA	TRBV4-2	TRBJ2-5	CASSQDVGAETQYF	TGTGCCAGCAGCCAAGATGTGGGGGCGGAGACCCAGTACTTC
few	14	TRBD2	TRBV4-1	TRBJ2-7	CASSPGTSGLEQYF	TGCGCCAGCAGCCCAGGGACTAGCGGGCTCGAGCAGTACTTC
many	17	NA	TRBV6-5	TRBJ2-7	CASSYSRGAGRGHEQYF	TGTGCCAGCAGTTACTCGAGGGGGGCCGGGAGGGGGCACGAGCAGTACTTC
NA	13	NA	TRBV19	TRBJ2-7	CASSKTVYYEQYF	TGTGCCAGTAGTAAGACAGTTTATTACGAGCAGTACTTC
NA	15	NA	TRBV28	TRBJ1-5	CASSLSGAINQPQHF	TGTGCCAGCAGTTTGTCAGGTGCTATCAATCAGCCCCAGCATTTT
many	12	NA	TRBV2	TRBJ2-2	CASNGRSGELFF	TGTGCCAGCAATGGGCGGAGCGGGGAGCTGTTTTTT
many	15	NA	TRBV6-5	TRBJ1-5	CASSYSIGGTQPQHF	TGTGCCAGCAGTTACTCGATCGGGGGTACTCAGCCCCAGCATTTT
many	16	NA	TRBV6-5	TRBJ1-1	CASSRWVWEVNTEAFF	TGTGCCAGCAGCCGCTGGGTTTGGGAGGTGAACACTGAAGCTTTCTTT
NA	14	TRBD2	TRBV6-6	TRBJ2-4	CASSYRGGRGIQYF	TGTGCCAGCAGTTACAGGGGCGGGAGGGGCATTCAGTACTTC
many	16	TRBD1	TRBV3-1	TRBJ2-1	CASSLFRGGQGDEQFF	TGTGCCAGCAGCCTATTCCGAGGAGGCCAGGGGGATGAGCAGTTCTTC
many	17	NA	TRBV28	TRBJ1-5	CASSFGSGQVSNQPQHF	TGTGCCAGCAGTTTCGGTAGTGGGCAGGTTAGCAATCAGCCCCAGCATTTT
few	14	TRBD2	TRBV9	TRBJ2-5	CASSVTTSGETQYF	TGTGCCAGCAGCGTAACTACTAGCGGAGAGACCCAGTACTTC
many	12	NA	TRBV6-1	TRBJ2-3	CASSDGTDTQYF	TGTGCCAGCAGTGACGGGACAGATACGCAGTATTTT
NA	15	TRBD1	TRBV4-2	TRBJ2-6	CASSRYQGDANVLTF	TGTGCCAGCAGCCGCTATCAGGGGGACGCCAACGTCCTGACTTTC
many	14	TRBD2	TRBV20-1	TRBJ2-3	CSAREGGRPDTQYF	TGCAGTGCTAGGGAAGGCGGGAGGCCAGATACGCAGTATTTT
many	16	TRBD2	TRBV2	TRBJ2-5	CASTEGLAGVRETQYF	TGTGCCAGCACCGAGGGACTAGCGGGAGTTCGAGAGACCCAGTACTTC
NA	17	TRBD1	TRBV19	TRBJ1-5	CASSIGPGTGSHQPQHF	TGTGCCAGTAGTATAGGCCCCGGGACAGGGTCCCATCAGCCCCAGCATTTT
many	12	NA	TRBV7-9	TRBJ1-5	CASSLGLQPQHF	TGTGCCAGCAGCTTAGGTCTTCAGCCCCAGCATTTT
many	12	NA	TRBV29-1	TRBJ2-2	CSVEGGYGELFF	TGCAGCGTTGAAGGGGGGTACGGGGAGCTGTTTTTT
many	11	NA	TRBV7-2	TRBJ2-3	CASSGPNTQYF	TGTGCCAGCAGCGGCCCTAATACGCAGTATTTT
many	11	NA	TRBV5-1	TRBJ2-2	CASMGIGELFF	TGCGCCAGCATGGGGATCGGGGAGCTGTTTTTT
many	18	NA	TRBV5-1	TRBJ1-1	CASSHFFDSPQRNTEAFF	TGCGCCAGCAGCCACTTCTTTGACAGTCCCCAACGGAACACTGAAGCTTTCTTT
many	13	NA	TRBV20-1	TRBJ1-5	CSASGQTNQPQHF	TGCAGTGCTAGCGGGCAGACCAATCAGCCCCAGCATTTT
many	16	NA	TRBV12-3/TRBV12-4	TRBJ2-1	CASSLAGVGLNNEQFF	TGTGCCAGCAGTTTAGCGGGAGTCGGCCTAAACAATGAGCAGTTCTTC
many	17	TRBD2	TRBV6-1	TRBJ2-3	CASSLELAGAPGDTQYF	TGTGCCAGCAGTCTCGAGCTAGCGGGAGCCCCGGGAGATACGCAGTATTTT
few	15	NA	TRBV7-6	TRBJ1-5	CASSSGQGLHQPQHF	TGTGCCAGCAGCTCCGGGCAGGGTTTACATCAGCCCCAGCATTTT
NA	13	NA	TRBV6-1	TRBJ2-3	CASSEDLGDTQYF	TGTGCCAGCAGTGAAGACCTCGGAGATACGCAGTATTTT
many	14	NA	TRBV29-1	TRBJ2-1	CSVDHYPLSNEQFF	TGCAGCGTTGACCATTACCCCCTTTCCAATGAGCAGTTCTTC
many	15	TRBD1	TRBV20-1	TRBJ1-5	CSARYAGTGNQPQHF	TGCAGTGCTAGATACGCCGGGACAGGCAATCAGCCCCAGCATTTT
NA	16	NA	TRBV28	TRBJ2-1	CASSSTTGRIYNEQFF	TGTGCCAGCAGTTCCACTACAGGGCGGATATACAATGAGCAGTTCTTC
many	16	TRBD1	TRBV12-3/TRBV12-4	TRBJ2-2	CASRADRVGNTGELFF	TGTGCCAGCAGGGCCGACAGGGTGGGAAACACCGGGGAGCTGTTTTTT
few	12	TRBD2	TRBV20-1	TRBJ2-6	CSARIAGGPWSF	TGCAGTGCTAGAATAGCGGGAGGGCCTTGGTCTTTC
many	14	TRBD2	TRBV19	TRBJ2-7	CASAGLAGLGEQYF	TGTGCCAGCGCTGGACTAGCGGGGTTGGGGGAGCAGTACTTC
many	13	NA	TRBV20-1	TRBJ1-5	CSAYSYSNQPQHF	TGCAGTGCTTACAGTTATAGCAATCAGCCCCAGCATTTT
many	13	NA	TRBV29-1	TRBJ1-4	CSADRGTNEKLFF	TGCAGCGCAGATAGGGGTACTAATGAAAAACTGTTTTTT
few	19	NA	TRBV10-3	TRBJ2-3	CAISESPSFVGEQTDTQYF	TGTGCCATCAGTGAGTCCCCAAGTTTCGTGGGAGAACAGACAGATACGCAGTATTTT
NA	13	NA	TRBV6-2/TRBV6-3	TRBJ1-2	CASSYAPLGGYTF	TGTGCCAGCAGTTACGCCCCCCTAGGAGGCTACACCTTC
few	15	NA	TRBV18	TRBJ2-5	CASSSPPPGVETQYF	TGTGCCAGCTCCTCCCCTCCCCCGGGAGTCGAGACCCAGTACTTC
few	15	NA	TRBV15	TRBJ2-7	CATSRTRDRFYEQYF	TGTGCCACCAGCAGAACGAGAGACAGGTTCTACGAGCAGTACTTC